This T cell receptor beta chain originates from a study of T cell responses to AZD1222 COVID-19 vaccine. About the study: Researchers grouped second doses given at about 4 or about 12 weeks into one pool.

Profiled with immunoSEQ multiplex PCR; TCRdb holds only in-frame clones, not every one. The data show some 180,000 clones, about 92% seen once. Trimming removed 6 bases at V and 7 bases at J, with 15 bases between. The germline V gene has CDR1 MNHEY and CDR2 SVGAGI. CDR3 length: 13 amino acids. Study outcomes and limitations: Repertoire sampling was restricted to post-peak T cell response timepoints. Just a handful of AZD1222 recipients were seropositive at baseline. Donors in the cohort were predominantly white British and more often female, and clonal diversity was possibly underestimated.

Points on this clone: No antigen is known for it.

The J gene is TRBJ1-2, the V gene TRBV6-5; D remains unclear. This specimen consisted of peripheral blood, obtained on day 0 of AZD1222 vaccination. This TCR was recovered from an adult in good health. The CDR3 DNA sequence: TGTGCCAGCAGCCCGGCTCTCCCCATTGGCTACACCTTC. Translating it yields CASSPALPIGYTF.